A single sample gave rise to the 18 T cell receptor beta chains below, sequenced in a study of STAT5B mutations in CD4+ large granular lymphocyte leukemia. Sequenced by immunoSEQ multiplex PCR; TCRdb stores in-frame clones only, minus some. The sample carries about 40,000 clones, roughly 79% recorded once. Sample: CD4+ T cells from blood buffy coats. The receptors originated from a human donor in good health.

J is TRBJ2-7 and V is TRBV19; TRBD1 might be the D (6 bases). CDR3 length: 15 amino acids. The germline V gene has CDR1 LNHDA and CDR2 SQIVND (reference sequence). V lost 1 base and J lost 2, with 12 bases in between. Here the CDR3 reads CASSIAGQGTYEQYF. CDR3 bases: TGTGCCAGTAGTATAGCAGGCCAGGGGACCTACGAGCAGTACTTC.

This rearrangement joins TRBV2 to TRBJ2-5, with TRBD2 matching 8 bases. This CDR3 spans 14 amino acids. The germline V gene has CDR1 SNHLY and CDR2 FYNNEI. The V and J ends lost 5 bases and 5 bases, in that order; junction bases with no gene match: 7. CDR3 sequence (DNA): TGTGCCAGCAGTAGGACTAGCCGGGGGGAGACCCAGTACTTC. It is translated as CASSRTSRGETQYF.

The genes are TRBV29-1 and TRBJ1-2, with a weak D call TRBD1 (6 bases). This CDR3 has 13 residues. Between the trimmed V and J ends, which lost 4 bases and 7 bases, there was a span of 16 bases. Per germline, CDR1 SQVTM and CDR2 ANQGSEA. Here the CDR3 DNA reads TGCAGCGTTGGTCTCCAGGGGTCGGTTGGCTACACCTTC. This sequence encodes CSVGLQGSVGYTF.

The chain has TRBV30 and TRBJ2-1, with D possibly TRBD2 on 7 matching bases. Trimming stripped 4 bases from V and 3 bases from J, with 13 bases between. The CDR3 loop spans 14 amino acids. Per germline, CDR1 GTSNPN and CDR2 SVGIG (reference sequence). CDR3 in amino acids: CAWIGGAGYNEQFF. CDR3 nucleotides: TGTGCCTGGATAGGGGGGGCCGGCTACAATGAGCAGTTCTTC.

V gene TRBV7-4 combines with J gene TRBJ2-3; 9 nucleotides align to TRBD1. The CDR3 has 18 residues. Germline CDR1 is SGHVT and CDR2 is SQSDAQ. The trim removed 4 bases at V and 3 bases at J, leaving 14 bases unmatched. The CDR3 is CASSSVPGQGWRTDTQYF. DNA for the CDR3: TGTGCCAGCAGCTCCGTCCCGGGACAGGGTTGGAGGACAGATACGCAGTATTTT.

This clone was observed a handful of times. This rearrangement joins TRBV7-9 to TRBJ2-1; 9 bases are shared with TRBD1. The germline V gene has CDR1 SEHNR and CDR2 FQNEAQ (reference sequence). The junction had 7 bases not matched to a gene; V was cut back by 5 bases and J by 8 bases. This CDR3 spans 14 amino acids. The CDR3 spells CASSPGTGRDEQFF. DNA of the CDR3: TGTGCCAGCAGCCCCGGGACAGGGCGAGATGAGCAGTTCTTC.

The J gene is TRBJ2-5, the V gene TRBV10-3; D might be TRBD1 (5 bases). The tail of the sequence fits TRBJ2-7 better, so the J call may be wrong. In germline, CDR1 is ENHRY, CDR2 SYGVKD. The length of the CDR3 is 15 residues. Here the CDR3 reads CAISEAGRVSYEQYF. The CDR3, as DNA: TGTGCCATCAGTGAAGCCGGCAGGGTCTCCTACGAGCAGTACTTC.

The CDR3 DNA follows: TGTGCCAGCATAGGACAGGGGGCGGTCGAGCAGTACTTC. Translating it yields CASIGQGAVEQYF. The chain has TRBV6-1 and TRBJ2-7; 11 bases line up with TRBD1. The CDR3 loop spans 13 amino acids. The germline V gene has CDR1 MNHNS and CDR2 SASEGT. The J segment lost 6 bases and the V segment lost 7 bases, leaving 5 bases of the junction unmatched.

The chain couples TRBV29-1 to TRBJ2-5; D tentatively fits TRBD1 or TRBD2 (5 bases each). The CDR3 has 14 amino acids. The V end lost 5 bases, the J end lost 1 base, and 14 bases lay between the germline ends. The germline V gene encodes CDR1 SQVTM and CDR2 ANQGSEA. DNA for the CDR3: TGCAGCGTTACTCTTGGGACGCCCCAAGAGACCCAGTACTTC. Translation gives CSVTLGTPQETQYF. The full variable domain, in which reference TRBV29-1 and TRBJ2-5 provide the parts outside the CDR3, is SAVISQKPSRDICQRGTSLTIQCQVDSQVTMMFWYRQQPGQSLTLIATANQGSEATYESGFVIDKFPISRPNLTFSTLTVSNMSPEDSSIYLCSVTLGTPQETQYFGPGTRLLVL.

The chain recombines TRBV7-3 with TRBJ1-1; D is unclear. Trimming stripped 3 bases from V and 0 bases from J, with 5 bases between. Germline CDR1 and CDR2: SGHTA and FQGTGA. CDR3 length: 13 residues. In DNA form, the CDR3 reads TGTGCCAGCAGCTTGTGGGTGAACACTGAAGCTTTCTTT. Its translation: CASSLWVNTEAFF.

This chain connects TRBV19 to TRBJ1-5; D is possibly TRBD1 (5 bases). Germline V gene lookup returns CDR1 LNHDA and CDR2 SQIVND (reference sequence). V lost 6 bases and J 2 bases, leaving 17 bases between the germline ends. The CDR3 is 16 amino acids. As DNA, the CDR3 is TGTGCCAGTAGGGCCTCCGGGGGAGGGGGCAATCAGCCCCAGCATTTT. Translating it yields CASRASGGGGNQPQHF.

This clone was seen a handful of times. The rearrangement links TRBV28 to TRBJ1-6, with a weak D call TRBD1 (5 bases). V lost 6 bases, J lost 7 bases, and 16 bases lay in between. The CDR3 consists of 15 residues. Looked up from germline, CDR1 is MDHEN and CDR2 is SYDVKM. Here the CDR3 reads CASRRWGSGNSPLHF. The DNA of the CDR3 is TGTGCCAGCAGGCGCTGGGGGTCCGGGAATTCACCCCTCCACTTT.

The chain employs TRBV10-3 and TRBJ2-1; D is uncertain. This CDR3 is built from 15 residues. Trimming took off 4 bases at V and 5 bases at J, with 15 bases between the two ends. The V gene's germline CDR1 is ENHRY and CDR2 SYGVKD. The CDR3 DNA sequence: TGTGCCATCAGTGTACAGAAAAATACTGACAATGAGCAGTTCTTC. As protein: CAISVQKNTDNEQFF.

J is TRBJ1-5 and V is TRBV2; D not certain. Germline values: CDR1 SNHLY, CDR2 FYNNEI. The CDR3 sequence is 15 residues long. Trimming stripped 8 bases from V and 6 bases from J, with 20 bases between. The CDR3 loop reads CASYSGDTVSQPQHF. For the CDR3, the DNA is TGTGCCAGCTATAGCGGGGATACAGTGAGTCAGCCCCAGCATTTT. Together with reference TRBV2 and TRBJ1-5, the CDR3 gives the full variable domain: EPEVTQTPSHQVTQMGQEVILRCVPISNHLYFYWYRQILGQKVEFLVSFYNNEISEKSEIFDDQFSVERPDGSNFTLKIRSTKLEDSAMYFCASYSGDTVSQPQHFGDGTRLSIL.

This chain connects TRBV7-8 to TRBJ1-5; the match to TRBD1 covers 8 bases. The CDR3 runs to 16 residues. Germline-derived CDR1 and CDR2 are SGHVS and FQNEAQ. V lost 5 bases, J lost 3 bases, and 9 bases stayed unmatched. CDR3 residues: CASSKRQGAFNQPQHF. CDR3 nucleotide sequence: TGTGCCAGCAGCAAACGTCAGGGGGCCTTCAATCAGCCCCAGCATTTT.

CDR3 nucleotides: TGTGCCAGCCTCCCCGGACAGGTTGGCAGTACTGAAGCTTTCTTT. It specifies CASLPGQVGSTEAFF. The gene calls are TRBV28 and TRBJ1-1; 7 bases align to TRBD1. V was clipped by 8 bases and J by 5 bases; unmatched bases: 14. The CDR3 sequence is 15 residues long. From germline, CDR1 is MDHEN and CDR2 SYDVKM.

The chain is built from TRBV10-3 and TRBJ2-5; D is possibly TRBD1 (5 bases). This CDR3 spans 14 amino acids. Trimming left V 0 bases short and J 3 bases short, with 8 bases between. Germline CDR1 and CDR2: ENHRY and SYGVKD. CDR3 sequence reads: CAISESGVEETQYF. In nucleotides, the CDR3 is TGTGCCATCAGTGAGTCAGGGGTCGAAGAGACCCAGTACTTC.

The gene calls are TRBV5-6 and TRBJ2-3, with 14 bases that match TRBD2. V was clipped by 4 bases and J by 1 base; unmatched bases: 8. This CDR3 is 18 amino acids long. Germline CDR1 is SGHDT and CDR2 is YYEEEE. CDR3 sequence reads: CASSLRLAGGPGTDTQYF. DNA of the CDR3: TGTGCCAGCAGCCTCCGACTAGCGGGAGGGCCGGGCACAGATACGCAGTATTTT.